This TCR beta chain was profiled in a study of blood T cell repertoires in COVID-19. Overall study: The analysed material was cDNA or gDNA that came from T cells, B-cell-depleted T cells, or PBMCs.

The CDR3 runs to 12 residues. The germline V gene has CDR1 GTSNPN and CDR2 SVGIG (reference sequence). The trim removed 7 bases at V and 4 bases at J, leaving 5 bases unmatched. Authors' analysis steps: The assay estimated nucleated cells by amplifying reference gene primers. Generated by immunoSEQ multiplex PCR, the TCRdb table keeps only in-frame clones and is missing some. The V and J calls and clone size were taken over from that table, and D and trimming were inferred from the DNA. The sample has approximately 100,000 clones; about 81% are singletons. The sequence was collected from an older woman with acute or convalescent COVID-19. The sample taken for sequencing was peripheral blood. This chain joins TRBV30 and TRBJ1-1; 8 positions match TRBD1. CDR3 region: CAYQGASTEAFF. CDR3 DNA: TGTGCCTACCAGGGGGCAAGCACTGAAGCTTTCTTT.